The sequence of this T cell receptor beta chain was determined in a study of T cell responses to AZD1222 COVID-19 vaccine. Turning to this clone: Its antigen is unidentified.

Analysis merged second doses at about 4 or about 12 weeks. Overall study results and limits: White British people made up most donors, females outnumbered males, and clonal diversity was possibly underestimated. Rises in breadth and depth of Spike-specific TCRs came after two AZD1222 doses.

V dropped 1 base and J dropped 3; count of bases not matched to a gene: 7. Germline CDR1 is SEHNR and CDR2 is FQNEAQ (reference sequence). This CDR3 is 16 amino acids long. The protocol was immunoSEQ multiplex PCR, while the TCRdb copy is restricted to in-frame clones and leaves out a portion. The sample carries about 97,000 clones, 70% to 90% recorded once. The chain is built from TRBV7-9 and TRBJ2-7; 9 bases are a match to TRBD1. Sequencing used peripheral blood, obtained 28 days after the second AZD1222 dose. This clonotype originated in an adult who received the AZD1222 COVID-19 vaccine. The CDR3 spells CASSLGTPGQGYEQYF. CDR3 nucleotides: TGTGCCAGCAGCTTAGGTACCCCGGGACAGGGCTACGAGCAGTACTTC.